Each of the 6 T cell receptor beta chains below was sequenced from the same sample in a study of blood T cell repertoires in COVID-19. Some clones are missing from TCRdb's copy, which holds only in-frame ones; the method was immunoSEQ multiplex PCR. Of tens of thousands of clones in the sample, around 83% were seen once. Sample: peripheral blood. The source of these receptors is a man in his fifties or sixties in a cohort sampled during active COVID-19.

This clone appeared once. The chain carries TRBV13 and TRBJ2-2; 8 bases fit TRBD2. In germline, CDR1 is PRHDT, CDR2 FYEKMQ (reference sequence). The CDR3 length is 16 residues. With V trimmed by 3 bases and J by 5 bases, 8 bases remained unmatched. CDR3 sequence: CASSFQAGVGTGELFF. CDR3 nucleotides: TGTGCCAGCAGCTTCCAAGCGGGAGTAGGGACCGGGGAGCTGTTTTTT.

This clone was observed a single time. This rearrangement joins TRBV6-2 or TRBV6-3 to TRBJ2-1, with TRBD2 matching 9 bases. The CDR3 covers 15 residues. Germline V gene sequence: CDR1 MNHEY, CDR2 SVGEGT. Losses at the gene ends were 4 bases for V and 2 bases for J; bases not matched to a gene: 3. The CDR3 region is CASSSPSGAYNEQFF. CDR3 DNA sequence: TGTGCCAGCAGTTCACCTAGCGGGGCCTACAATGAGCAGTTCTTC.

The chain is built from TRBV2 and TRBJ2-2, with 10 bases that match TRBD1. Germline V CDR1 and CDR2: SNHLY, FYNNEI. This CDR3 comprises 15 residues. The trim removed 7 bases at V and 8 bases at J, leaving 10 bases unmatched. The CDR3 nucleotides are TGTGCCAGCAATCGGGACAGGGGCGGGATTGGGGAGCTGTTTTTT. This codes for CASNRDRGGIGELFF.

CDR3 coding DNA: TGTGCCAGCAGCGTAGCAGACAGCTACTATGGCTACACCTTC. Its protein is CASSVADSYYGYTF. This chain links TRBV9 with TRBJ1-2, with D possibly TRBD1 on 5 matching bases. V was pared by 0 bases and J by 3 bases, with 9 bases between. This CDR3 comprises 14 residues. In germline, CDR1 is SGDLS, CDR2 YYNGEE. Based on the CDR3 plus reference TRBV9 and TRBJ1-2, the full variable domain is DSGVTQTPKHLITATGQRVTLRCSPRSGDLSVYWYQQSLDQGLQFLIQYYNGEERAKGNILERFSAQQFPDLHSELNLSSLELGDSALYFCASSVADSYYGYTFGSGTRLTVV.

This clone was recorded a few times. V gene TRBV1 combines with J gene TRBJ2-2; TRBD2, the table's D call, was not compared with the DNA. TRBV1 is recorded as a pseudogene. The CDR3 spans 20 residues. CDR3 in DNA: TGCACCAGCAGCCAAGAAATCCGGCTAGCGGGGGGGCGGAGCACCGGGGAGCTGTTTTTT. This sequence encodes CTSSQEIRLAGGRSTGELFF.

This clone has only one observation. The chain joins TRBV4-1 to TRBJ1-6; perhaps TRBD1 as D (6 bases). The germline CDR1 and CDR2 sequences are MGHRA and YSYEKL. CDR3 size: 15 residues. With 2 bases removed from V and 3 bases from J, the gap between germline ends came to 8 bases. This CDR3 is CASSQQGSYNSPLHF. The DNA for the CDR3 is TGCGCCAGCAGCCAACAGGGGAGCTATAATTCACCCCTCCACTTT.